The rows below give T cell receptor beta chains drawn from one sample of a study of blood T cell repertoires in COVID-19. TCRdb's copy holds only in-frame clones and misses some; the assay was immunoSEQ multiplex PCR. Of approximately 230,000 clones in the sample, almost 90% are singletons; the top ten hold under 1.5%. Input material: peripheral blood. The receptors were gathered from an elderly man with acute or convalescent COVID-19. Each CDR3 is given with its conserved first and last residue. D genes are given only for firm matches. Not every row has a clone size; where given, it reads once, few, many or a size class.

>TRBV7-9|.|.|TRBJ1-4
CASSLRDTPEKLFF
TGTGCCAGCAGCCTCCGGGACACCCCTGAAAAACTGTTTTTT
>TRBV2|.|TRBD2|TRBJ2-5
CASSRGLAGGQETQYF
TGTGCCAGCAGCCGCGGACTAGCGGGAGGTCAAGAGACCCAGTACTTC
>TRBV28|.|TRBD2|TRBJ2-3
CASSLPLAGTTWQDTQYF
TGTGCCAGCAGTCTCCCACTAGCGGGAACCACCTGGCAAGATACGCAGTATTTT
>TRBV18|few|.|TRBJ1-5
CASSPAGRVQPQHF
TGTGCCAGCTCACCCGCAGGGAGGGTTCAGCCCCAGCATTTT
>TRBV19|.|TRBD1|TRBJ1-1
CASSPRQGVDEAFF
TGTGCCAGTAGTCCCCGACAGGGAGTAGATGAAGCTTTCTTT
>TRBV7-2|.|.|TRBJ2-1
CASSGSTGWNEQFF
TGTGCCAGCAGCGGATCGACAGGTTGGAATGAGCAGTTCTTC
>TRBV6-4|once|TRBD1|TRBJ2-3
CASSDRDRSSTDTQYF
TGTGCCAGCAGTGACAGGGACAGGTCCAGCACAGATACGCAGTATTTT
>TRBV6-5|once|TRBD2|TRBJ2-1
CASSYGSGGGYEQFF
TGTGCCAGCAGTTACGGTAGCGGGGGAGGGTATGAGCAGTTCTTC
>TRBV5-6|.|.|TRBJ2-5
CASAKGGYQETQYF
TGTGCCAGCGCCAAGGGGGGGTACCAAGAGACCCAGTACTTC
>TRBV7-2|.|.|TRBJ1-2
CASSLAHREPTQSNYGYTF
TGTGCCAGCAGCTTAGCCCATCGGGAACCCACGCAGAGCAACTATGGCTACACCTTC
>TRBV7-3|.|.|TRBJ1-6
CASSLGAWSPLHF
TGTGCCAGCAGCTTAGGGGCCTGGTCACCCCTCCACTTT
>TRBV4-2|.|.|TRBJ1-5
CASSQSMADQPQHF
TGTGCCAGCAGCCAATCTATGGCGGATCAGCCCCAGCATTTT
>TRBV3-1/TRBV3-2|.|.|TRBJ2-3
CASRPPGTFTDTQYF
TGTGCCAGCAGGCCCCCTGGGACTTTCACAGATACGCAGTATTTT
>TRBV7-2|.|.|TRBJ1-6
CASSLIGGNSPLHF
TGTGCCAGCAGCTTAATAGGAGGTAATTCACCCCTCCACTTT
>TRBV10-3|.|.|TRBJ1-1
CAISESSRVDEAFF
TGTGCCATCAGTGAGTCGTCCAGGGTCGATGAAGCTTTCTTT
>TRBV10-1|once|.|TRBJ2-3
CASPALATGPSTDTQYF
TGCGCCAGCCCGGCCCTAGCGACAGGGCCCAGCACAGATACGCAGTATTTT
>TRBV19|.|TRBD1|TRBJ2-1
CASSSRTGGSYNEQFF
TGTGCCAGTAGTTCTCGGACAGGGGGGTCCTACAATGAGCAGTTCTTC
>TRBV5-1|once|.|TRBJ1-1
CASKGAVGGTEAFF
TGCGCCAGCAAGGGAGCGGTCGGAGGCACTGAAGCTTTCTTT